This TCR beta chain originates from a study of early T cells in non-severe SARS-CoV-2 infection. The wider study: Sequencing input comprised bulk RNA from unsorted whole blood; chain pairing was not available.

The TCR library protocol attached unique molecular identifiers to the individual cDNA molecules. A single record per CDR3 protein comes from TCRdb applying MiXCR to the 5' RACE reads. Altogether tens of thousands of distinct CDR3 sequences are present, roughly an eighth being singletons, with the ten largest covering around 3.3%. This CDR3 spans 13 amino acids. The V end was cut by 6 bases, the J end by 6 bases, with 12 bases between. General study findings and limits: VDJdb matching favored anti-spike CD8 responses, missing private and CD4 specificities.

This clonotype showed up many times. Its antigen remains unknown. The clonotype comes from an adult who was a healthcare worker with PCR-confirmed SARS-CoV-2 infection or an uninfected control (not recorded which). This chain uses TRBV12-3 or TRBV12-4 with TRBJ2-1, with D uncertain. Sequencing was done on a sample of whole blood. The DNA of the CDR3 is TGTGCCAGCAGCCCCTCCTGGGGCAATGAGCAGTTCTTC. This gives the protein CASSPSWGNEQFF.